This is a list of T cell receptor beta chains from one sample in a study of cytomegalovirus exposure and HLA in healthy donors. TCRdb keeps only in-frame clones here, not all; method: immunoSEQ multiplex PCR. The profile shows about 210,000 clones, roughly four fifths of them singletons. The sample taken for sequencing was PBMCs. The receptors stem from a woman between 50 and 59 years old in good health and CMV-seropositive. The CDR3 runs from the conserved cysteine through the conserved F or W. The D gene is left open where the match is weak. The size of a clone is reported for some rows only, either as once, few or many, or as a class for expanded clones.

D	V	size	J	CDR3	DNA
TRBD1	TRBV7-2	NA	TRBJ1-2	CASSTTGGSSGYTF	TGTGCCAGCAGTACGACAGGGGGCAGCAGTGGCTACACCTTC
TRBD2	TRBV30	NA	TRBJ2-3	CAWRGHSGPSGGTQYF	TGTGCCTGGAGGGGACACTCGGGACCTAGCGGGGGTACGCAGTATTTT
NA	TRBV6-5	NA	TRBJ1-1	CASTENRRNTEAFF	TGTGCCAGCACGGAAAACAGGAGGAACACTGAAGCTTTCTTT
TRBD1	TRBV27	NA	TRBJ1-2	CASSSPSGQGGPGLGGYTF	TGTGCCAGCAGTTCCCCCTCCGGACAGGGTGGTCCGGGATTAGGTGGCTACACCTTC
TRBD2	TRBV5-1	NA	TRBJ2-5	CASRTSGGGETQYF	TGCGCCAGCAGGACCAGCGGGGGGGGAGAGACCCAGTACTTC
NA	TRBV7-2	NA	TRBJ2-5	CASSFTGGLETQYF	TGTGCCAGCAGCTTTACCGGGGGGCTAGAGACCCAGTACTTC
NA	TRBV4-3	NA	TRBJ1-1	CASSQDPQGWTEAFF	TGCGCCAGCAGCCAAGATCCCCAGGGTTGGACTGAAGCTTTCTTT
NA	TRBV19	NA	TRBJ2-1	CASSLREGWDNGQFF	TGTGCCAGTAGTCTCAGAGAGGGTTGGGACAATGGGCAGTTCTTC
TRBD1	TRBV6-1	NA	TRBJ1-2	CASSENTGGLFGYTF	TGTGCCAGCAGTGAAAATACAGGGGGCCTTTTCGGCTACACCTTC
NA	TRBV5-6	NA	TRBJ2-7	CASSFLGGSYEQYF	TGTGCCAGCAGCTTTCTGGGGGGCTCCTACGAGCAGTACTTC
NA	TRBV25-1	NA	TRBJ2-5	CASSDTWPKETQYF	TGTGCCAGCAGTGATACCTGGCCGAAAGAGACCCAGTACTTC
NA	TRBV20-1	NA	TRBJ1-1	CSARVIYQAFF	TGCAGTGCTAGAGTAATCTACCAAGCTTTCTTT
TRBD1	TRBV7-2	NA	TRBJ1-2	CASSQRDRIGYGYTF	TGTGCCAGCAGCCAAAGGGACAGAATTGGCTATGGCTACACCTTC
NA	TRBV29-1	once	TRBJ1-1	CSVAHRVETEAFF	TGCAGCGTTGCTCACCGGGTCGAGACTGAAGCTTTCTTT
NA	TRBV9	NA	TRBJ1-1	CASTQVQGYTEAFF	TGTGCCAGCACCCAAGTACAGGGCTACACTGAAGCTTTCTTT
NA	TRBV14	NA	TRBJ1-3	CASDPLGSPGNTIYF	TGTGCCAGCGACCCACTTGGGAGCCCCGGAAACACCATATATTTT
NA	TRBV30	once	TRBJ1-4	CAWRYGWDEKLFF	TGTGCCTGGAGGTACGGGTGGGATGAAAAACTGTTTTTT
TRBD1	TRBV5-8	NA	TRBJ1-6	CASTSTGEENSPLHF	TGTGCCAGCACTTCGACAGGGGAAGAGAATTCACCCCTCCACTTT
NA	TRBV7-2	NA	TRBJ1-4	CASSLTANEKLFF	TGTGCCAGCAGCTTAACGGCTAATGAAAAACTGTTTTTT
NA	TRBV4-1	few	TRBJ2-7	CASSQERSYEQYF	TGCGCCAGCAGCCAAGAGCGGTCCTACGAGCAGTACTTC